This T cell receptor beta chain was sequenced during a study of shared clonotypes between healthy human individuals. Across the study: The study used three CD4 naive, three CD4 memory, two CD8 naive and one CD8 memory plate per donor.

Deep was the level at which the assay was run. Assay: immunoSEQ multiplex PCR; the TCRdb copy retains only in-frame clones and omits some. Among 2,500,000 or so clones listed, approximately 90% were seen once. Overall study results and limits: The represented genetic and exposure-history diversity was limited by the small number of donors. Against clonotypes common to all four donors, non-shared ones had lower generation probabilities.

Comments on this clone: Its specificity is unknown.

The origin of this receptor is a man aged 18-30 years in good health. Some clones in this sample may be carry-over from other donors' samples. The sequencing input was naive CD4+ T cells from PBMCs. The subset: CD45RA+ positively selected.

CDR3: CASTSNGAGAEAFF. The CDR3 DNA reads TGTGCCAGCACCAGTAATGGGGCTGGTGCTGAAGCTTTCTTT. The chain uses TRBV28 and TRBJ1-1, with D perhaps matching TRBD1 (5 bases). Trimming shortened V by 7 bases and J by 6 bases, and 18 bases separated the two germline ends. CDR1 MDHEN and CDR2 SYDVKM come from the germline V gene. The CDR3 extends over 14 amino acids.